The clone carrying this T cell receptor beta chain was detected ten times or more. Trimming took 8 bases from V and 2 from J; bases not matched to a gene: 11. Germline CDR1 and CDR2: LNHDA and SQIVND (reference sequence). The CDR3 extends over 17 amino acids. This sample is part of a study of CD8+CD57+ T cells in acquired aplastic anemia. Patients sequenced had flow cytometry evidence of CD8+CD57+ cell expansion. The template used for profiling TCR beta VDJ and CDR3 was genomic DNA. TCRdb fed the reads into MiXCR, producing one record per CDR3 protein. Of 200,000 or so distinct CDR3 sequences listed, roughly two thirds are singletons.

This chain connects TRBV19 to TRBJ2-6, with TRBD1 identical over 8 bases. The clonotype originates from a human donor with aplastic anemia. The specimen was sorted CD4+, CD8+, or CD8+CD57+ T cells (not recorded which) from PBMCs. The CDR3, as DNA: TGTGCCAGTCGCCTAGGACAGGGACTCGCTGGGGCCAACGTCCTGACTTTC. Protein: CASRLGQGLAGANVLTF.